A single sample gave rise to the 25 T cell receptor beta chains below, sequenced in a study of spatial heterogeneity in lung cancer. Noted time point: sample taken at primary tumor resection. These receptors are not linked to any known antigen. Study observations and caveats: Tumoral mutation counts were tracked by counts of expanded intratumoral alpha and beta TCRs.

TCRdb reprocessed the 5' RACE reads via MiXCR and lists one record per CDR3 protein. Among about 6,900 distinct CDR3 sequences listed, around 3.1% were seen once. The material was lung tumor tissue, obtained at surgery. Every receptor here comes from a male donor with early-stage non-small cell lung cancer.

This clonotype was counted at least ten times. The chain carries TRBV7-2 and TRBJ2-3; possibly TRBD2 for D (5 bases). The CDR3 spans 13 residues. Trimming pared 5 bases from V and 8 bases from J, leaving 14 bases between. Germline CDR1 and CDR2: SGHTA and FQGNSA. CDR3 in DNA: TGTGCCAGCAGCCTCGGACTGACGGGTACGCAGTATTTT. Translation gives CASSLGLTGTQYF.

The chain employs TRBV4-2 and TRBJ2-5, with a weak D call TRBD1 (5 bases). The germline V gene encodes CDR1 LGHNA and CDR2 YNFKEQ. There are 13 residues in the CDR3. V was pared by 4 bases and J by 5 bases, with 11 bases between. The CDR3 region is CASSLDPGETQYF. For the CDR3, the DNA is TGTGCCAGCAGCCTCGACCCAGGGGAGACCCAGTACTTC.

Note on this clonotype: This may come from a read error, since a much larger clone is one base off. This rearrangement joins TRBV29-1 to TRBJ2-3, with 10 positions matching TRBD2. Trimming took 4 bases from V and 7 from J; bases not matched to a gene: 11. CDR3 length equals 15 residues. Germline CDR1 reads SQVTM; CDR2 reads ANQGSEA. CDR3 loop: CSVGTSGAWTYTQYF. The CDR3 nucleotides read TGCAGCGTTGGGACTAGCGGAGCCTGGACATATACGCAGTATTTT.

By share of the sample, this clonotype is medium-sized. The chain employs TRBV20-1 and TRBJ1-5; 9 bases agree with TRBD1. CDR1 DFQATT and CDR2 SNEGSKA come from the germline V gene (reference sequence). The CDR3 runs to 14 residues. V was pared by 5 bases and J by 0 bases, with 2 bases of the junction left unmatched. Here the CDR3 DNA reads TGCAGTGCTGGACAGGGGCTTAGCAATCAGCCCCAGCATTTT. It translates to CSAGQGLSNQPQHF.

This clonotype was found a few times. V usage is TRBV29-1 and J usage is TRBJ2-6; D unresolved. The CDR3 has 14 residues. V was trimmed by 3 bases and J by 2 bases, leaving 8 bases between them. CDR1 and CDR2 from the germline V gene are SQVTM and ANQGSEA. The CDR3 region is CSVDILPGANVLTF. CDR3 bases: TGCAGCGTTGACATACTGCCTGGGGCCAACGTCCTGACTTTC.

By share, this clonotype ranks as medium-sized (0.01 to 0.1%). The chain carries TRBV20-1 and TRBJ1-1, with 7 bases aligning to TRBD1. CDR3 length: 13 residues. CDR1 and CDR2 from the germline V gene are DFQATT and SNEGSKA (reference sequence). After removal of 6 bases from V and 5 bases from J, the junction contained 9 bases not matched to a gene. CDR3 region: CSARQGGATEAFF. Written as DNA, the CDR3 is TGCAGTGCACGACAGGGCGGAGCGACTGAAGCTTTCTTT.

There are many counts of this clonotype. The gene calls are TRBV7-9 and TRBJ1-2; maybe TRBD1 (5 bases). This CDR3 is built from 14 residues. Germline CDR1 SEHNR, CDR2 FQNEAQ (reference sequence). V lost 0 bases to trimming and J lost 8 bases, with 13 bases between them. This CDR3 is CASSLAQGFGGYTF. DNA for the CDR3: TGTGCCAGCAGCTTAGCGCAGGGTTTTGGAGGCTACACCTTC.

In its sample, this clonotype ranks as medium-sized. The V gene is TRBV28, the J gene TRBJ2-1; 12 positions agree with TRBD2. With V trimmed by 5 bases and J by 5 bases, 10 bases remained unmatched. CDR1 and CDR2 (germline): MDHEN, SYDVKM. This CDR3 region has 17 residues. As DNA, the CDR3 is TGTGCCAGCAGTCCTGGACTAGCGGGACTAGCGGACAATGAGCAGTTCTTC. This gives the protein CASSPGLAGLADNEQFF.

The rearrangement uses TRBV20-1 and TRBJ2-5, with TRBD1 identical over 7 bases. The CDR3 loop spans 14 amino acids. The J segment lost 9 bases and the V segment lost 0 bases, leaving 10 bases of the junction unmatched. Looked up from germline, CDR1 is DFQATT and CDR2 is SNEGSKA (reference sequence). This CDR3 is CSARDQHNQGAQYF. DNA of the CDR3: TGCAGTGCTAGAGACCAACACAACCAGGGGGCCCAGTACTTC.

This clonotype was picked up many times. The chain links TRBV2 to TRBJ1-4, with TRBD1 matching over 9 bases. The CDR3 has 16 amino acids. Germline V gives CDR1 SNHLY, CDR2 FYNNEI. Trimming at V came to 6 bases and at J to 2 bases, leaving 7 bases not matched to a gene. CDR3 in amino acids: CASSADRGRTNEKLFF. CDR3 nucleotide sequence: TGTGCCAGCAGCGCCGACAGGGGGAGGACTAATGAAAAACTGTTTTTT.

J is TRBJ1-2 and V is TRBV4-2; 7 bases are shared with TRBD1. The CDR3 is 16 amino acids. Germline V gene data show CDR1 as LGHNA and CDR2 as YNFKEQ. Trimming removed 0 bases from V and 4 bases from J; junction bases left unmatched: 8. CDR3 sequence (DNA): TGTGCCAGCAGCCAAGATCCGGGACAGCCTTTCTATGGCTACACCTTC. It codes for CASSQDPGQPFYGYTF.

This clonotype is classed as medium-sized. Its ends do not fully match the called genes, so a read error is possible. The rearrangement joins TRBV12-5 to TRBJ1-5; no clear D. CDR1 and CDR2 (germline): LGHNT, FRNRAP. The CDR3 sequence is 13 residues long. The CDR3 region is CASGLDSNQPQHF. The CDR3, as DNA: TGTGCTAGTGGGTTGGATAGCAATCAGCCCCAGCATTTT.

The rearrangement joins TRBV5-1 to TRBJ1-1, with 9 bases fitting TRBD1. Trimming removed 6 bases from V and 6 bases from J; junction bases left unmatched: 6. The CDR3 is 13 amino acids. In germline, CDR1 is SGHRS, CDR2 YFSETQ. DNA of the CDR3: TGCGCCAGCACCGGGACAGGGCGCGCTGAAGCTTTCTTT. Translation: CASTGTGRAEAFF.

By share of the sample, this clonotype is medium-sized. The chain joins TRBV6-2 or TRBV6-3 to TRBJ2-3; 7 bases are a match to TRBD1. Losses at the gene ends were 5 bases for V and 4 bases for J; bases not matched to a gene: 6. Germline V gives CDR1 MNHEY, CDR2 SVGEGT. The CDR3 loop spans 14 amino acids. The CDR3 coding sequence is TGTGCCAGCAGTATACAGGGGAAATCAGATACGCAGTATTTT. It yields the protein CASSIQGKSDTQYF.

Many counts were recorded for this clonotype. The J gene is TRBJ1-5, the V gene TRBV12-5; tentative D call: TRBD1 (5 bases). The CDR3 has 17 residues. Germline-derived CDR1 and CDR2 are LGHNT and FRNRAP. Trimming left V 4 bases short and J 0 bases short, with 16 bases between. The CDR3 sequence: CASGSYSGTDSNQPQHF. The CDR3 region has the DNA TGTGCTAGTGGTTCCTATTCCGGGACGGATAGCAATCAGCCCCAGCATTTT.

This clonotype was detected ten times or more. The V call is TRBV20-1, the J call TRBJ2-5; D might be TRBD2 (6 bases). The germline V gene encodes CDR1 DFQATT and CDR2 SNEGSKA (reference sequence). The CDR3 length is 15 residues. Trimming took 4 bases from V and 5 from J, leaving 20 bases between them. In DNA form, the CDR3 reads TGCAGTGCTATAGCAGCGGACTACCCTGGGGAGACCCAGTACTTC. This translates into CSAIAADYPGETQYF.

By share of the sample, this clonotype is medium-sized. The CDR3 DNA reads as TGTGCCAGCAGTTTATTGGGAGTGGGTGGCAGCCCCAATGAGCAGTTCTTC. Translated, it gives CASSLLGVGGSPNEQFF. The V gene is TRBV28, the J gene TRBJ2-1; the D gene is possibly TRBD2 (5 bases). This CDR3 is built from 17 residues. V was shortened by 1 base and J by 6 bases, with 19 bases between the two germline ends. Germline CDR1 MDHEN, CDR2 SYDVKM.

This clonotype was seen repeatedly, ten times or more. The chain combines TRBV10-3 with TRBJ1-2, with 10 bases that match TRBD1. V trimming: 7 bases; J trimming: 7 bases; junction bases outside the gene matches: 12. The length of the CDR3 is 15 residues. CDR1 and CDR2 from the germline V gene are ENHRY and SYGVKD. This CDR3 is CAITFNRDRGGGYTF. DNA for the CDR3: TGTGCCATCACCTTTAACCGGGACAGGGGTGGTGGCTACACCTTC.

This clonotype was detected many times. The chain recombines TRBV5-4 with TRBJ1-2; TRBD1 might be the D (5 bases). V was pared by 4 bases and J by 0 bases, with 7 bases between. CDR1 SGHNT and CDR2 YYREEE come from the germline V gene (reference sequence). The CDR3 sequence is 13 residues long. For the CDR3, the DNA is TGTGCCAGCAGCCGACAGCCTAACTATGGCTACACCTTC. Protein sequence: CASSRQPNYGYTF.

The chain is built from TRBV11-2 and TRBJ2-1, with 8 bases fitting TRBD2. CDR3 size: 18 residues. V dropped 4 bases and J dropped 6; count of bases not matched to a gene: 17. Germline V gene sequence: CDR1 SGHAT, CDR2 FQNNGV. CDR3: CASSSSVMSGSCFNEQFF. CDR3 in DNA: TGTGCCAGCAGCTCGTCCGTTATGAGCGGGAGCTGCTTCAATGAGCAGTTCTTC.

The table lists this clonotype with many counts. The CDR3 region has the DNA TGTGCCTGGAGTGGGGGAGGCCCCGACTCTGGGGCCAACGTCCTGACTTTC. It is translated as CAWSGGGPDSGANVLTF. The chain links TRBV30 to TRBJ2-6; the D gene is possibly TRBD2 (6 bases). Germline CDR1 and CDR2: GTSNPN and SVGIG (reference sequence). With 1 base removed from V and 0 bases from J, the gap between germline ends came to 13 bases. This CDR3 region has 17 residues.

This clonotype has at least ten counts. The CDR3 nucleotides are TGTGCCAGCAGTCCTCCAGGGGGCGGACGGGGCTACACCTTC. Translation gives CASSPPGGGRGYTF. This chain connects TRBV28 to TRBJ1-2, with 8 bases identical to TRBD1. V was clipped by 5 bases and J by 8 bases; unmatched bases: 10. The length of the CDR3 is 14 residues. CDR1 MDHEN and CDR2 SYDVKM come from the germline V gene.

This clonotype occurred many times. The rearrangement joins TRBV6-1 to TRBJ2-7; 8 bases map to TRBD1. The germline V gene encodes CDR1 MNHNS and CDR2 SASEGT. The CDR3 length is 15 residues. V dropped 0 bases and J dropped 2; count of bases not matched to a gene: 3. The CDR3 region has the DNA TGTGCCAGCAGTGAAGCAGGGACAGGAGCCTACGAGCAGTACTTC. Its protein is CASSEAGTGAYEQYF.

This clonotype appeared many times. The chain uses TRBV5-4 and TRBJ2-2, with TRBD2 matching over 11 bases. Looked up from germline, CDR1 is SGHNT and CDR2 is YYREEE (reference sequence). The CDR3 is made up of 16 amino acids. With V trimmed by 4 bases and J by 4 bases, 6 bases remained unmatched. CDR3: CASSRLSGGGTGELFF. The CDR3 DNA follows: TGTGCCAGCAGCCGGCTTAGCGGGGGGGGCACCGGGGAGCTGTTTTTT.

By sample fraction, this clonotype is medium-sized (0.01 to 0.1%). The chain is built from TRBV12-3 or TRBV12-4 and TRBJ1-1; D might be TRBD1 (6 bases). Trimming removed 4 bases from V and 4 bases from J, with 22 bases in between. CDR3 length: 17 residues. The CDR3 protein is CASSSHRDTLMSTEAFF. The CDR3 DNA reads as TGTGCCAGCAGTTCCCACCGGGACACGCTAATGAGCACTGAAGCTTTCTTT.